Presented here are 9 T cell receptor beta chains from one specimen sequenced in a study of blood T cell repertoires in COVID-19. Clones were sequenced by immunoSEQ multiplex PCR, and TCRdb holds only the in-frame ones, with some missing. The sample carries 150,000 to 200,000 clones, 65% to 85% recorded once. The material sequenced was peripheral blood. The receptor set was obtained from a woman older than 75 with active or convalescent COVID-19.

The genes are TRBV9 and TRBJ1-6; 7 bases are shared with TRBD1. V gave up 4 bases and J gave up 7 bases; unmatched junction bases: 11. CDR3 size: 16 residues. Germline V gene data show CDR1 as SGDLS and CDR2 as YYNGEE. The CDR3 nucleotides read TGTGCCAGCAGCCCACAGACAGGGAAGGTGAATTCACCCCTCCACTTT. It translates to CASSPQTGKVNSPLHF.

The chain carries TRBV4-1 and TRBJ1-2; perhaps TRBD1 as D (5 bases). Trimming took 0 bases from V and 6 from J, leaving 8 bases between them. Germline CDR1 MGHRA, CDR2 YSYEKL. This CDR3 region has 13 residues. CDR3 coding DNA: TGCGCCAGCAGCCAAGAGGGGGGAGATGGCTACACCTTC. Protein sequence: CASSQEGGDGYTF.

V usage is TRBV5-5 and J usage is TRBJ2-7; the D is unclear. The V gene lost 0 bases and the J gene lost 2 bases, with 6 bases spanning the gap. Germline-derived CDR1 and CDR2 are SGHKS and YYEKEE (reference sequence). This CDR3 is 13 amino acids long. The CDR3 loop reads CASSLDTAYEQYF. CDR3 DNA: TGTGCCAGCAGCTTGGACACAGCCTACGAGCAGTACTTC. Using reference TRBV5-5 and TRBJ2-7 for the parts outside the CDR3, the full variable domain is DAGVTQSPTHLIKTRGQQVTLRCSPISGHKSVSWYQQVLGQGPQFIFQYYEKEERGRGNFPDRFSARQFPNYSSELNVNALLLGDSALYLCASSLDTAYEQYFGPGTRLTVT.

V usage is TRBV6-5 and J usage is TRBJ1-2; 9 nucleotides agree with TRBD1. V was pared by 8 bases and J by 11 bases, with 9 bases of the junction left unmatched. CDR1 is MNHEY, CDR2 SVGAGI, per germline. The CDR3 has 12 residues. Written as DNA, the CDR3 is TGTGCCAGCCATTCCGGGACAGGGCGATACACCTTC. It codes for CASHSGTGRYTF.

The V gene is TRBV6-5, the J gene TRBJ1-2; a weak D match, TRBD1 (5 bases). The CDR3 has 12 amino acids. Germline V gene lookup returns CDR1 MNHEY and CDR2 SVGAGI. The V and J ends lost 6 bases and 8 bases respectively, with 13 bases between them. CDR3 loop: CASRGQGEGYTF. The DNA of the CDR3 is TGTGCCAGCAGGGGCCAGGGCGAAGGCTACACCTTC.

V and J are TRBV19 and TRBJ1-6; tentatively, D is TRBD1 (6 bases). Trimming removed 4 bases at V and 9 bases at J, with 19 bases between. The length of the CDR3 is 16 residues. The germline V gene has CDR1 LNHDA and CDR2 SQIVND (reference sequence). CDR3 nucleotides: TGTGCCAGTAGTACATACCGGGACACGGCTGGTTCACCCCTCCACTTT. This translates into CASSTYRDTAGSPLHF.

Notes on this clone: The junction departs from the called germline gene at one end, perhaps through a read error. The chain uses TRBV7-2 and TRBJ2-7; TRBD2 aligns across 10 bases. Germline V CDR1 and CDR2: SGHTA, FQGNSA. This CDR3 contains 14 residues. The CDR3 loop is CASSSQPSGGVRHF. Here the CDR3 DNA reads TGTGCCAGCAGCTCCCAACCTAGCGGGGGCGTCCGGCACTTC.

A few counts support this clone. This chain uses TRBV19 with TRBJ1-4; a weak D match, TRBD1 (5 bases). This CDR3 is built from 15 residues. Trimming left V 7 bases short and J 2 bases short, with 14 bases between. CDR1 LNHDA and CDR2 SQIVND come from the germline V gene (reference sequence). The CDR3 bases are TGTGCCAGTAAGAGTCAGGGAGGGACTAATGAAAAACTGTTTTTT. Protein: CASKSQGGTNEKLFF.

This clone was detected only once. The chain uses TRBV7-8 and TRBJ2-7; D gene unclear. CDR1 is SGHVS and CDR2 is FQNEAQ in the germline V gene. Trimming stripped 3 bases from V and 1 base from J, with 16 bases between. CDR3 length: 16 residues. This CDR3 is CASSLGRVSHSYEQYF. DNA for the CDR3: TGTGCCAGCAGCTTGGGCCGTGTGTCTCATTCCTACGAGCAGTACTTC.